The 25 T cell receptor beta chains listed next were all sequenced from one sample in a study of identical twins. TCRdb reprocessed the 5' RACE reads with MiXCR, giving one entry per CDR3 protein. The repertoire has 200,000 to 250,000 distinct CDR3 sequences, about 7.5% of them found once; the top ten carry less than 2%. The same sample was also studied in work on yellow fever vaccine responses in identical twins.

Sequencing was performed on memory (CD45RO+) T cells sorted from blood. Source of these receptors: a woman between 18 and 29 years old in good health.

At least ten counts were recorded for this clonotype. The chain links TRBV20-1 to TRBJ2-2; 13 nucleotides agree with TRBD2. V dropped 1 base and J dropped 6; count of bases not matched to a gene: 8. CDR3 length: 17 amino acids. The germline V gene encodes CDR1 DFQATT and CDR2 SNEGSKA (reference sequence). CDR3 DNA: TGCAGTGCTAGAGTTCGGACTAGCGGGAGTATCGCCGGGGAGCTGTTTTTT. Encoded protein: CSARVRTSGSIAGELFF.

In DNA, the CDR3 is TGTGCCAGCAGCCCCCATGGGCTGATTAATGAAAAACTGTTTTTT. Amino acid sequence: CASSPHGLINEKLFF. The chain carries TRBV9 and TRBJ1-4; D remains ambiguous. With 4 bases removed from V and 4 bases from J, the gap between germline ends came to 14 bases. CDR1 and CDR2 (germline): SGDLS, YYNGEE. The CDR3 has 15 amino acids.

This clonotype showed up just a few times. This chain joins TRBV27 and TRBJ1-6; 7 bases agree with TRBD1. The CDR3 loop spans 18 amino acids. The J segment lost 8 bases and the V segment lost 3 bases, leaving 16 bases of the junction unmatched. Germline CDR1 MNHEY, CDR2 SMNVEV (reference sequence). CDR3 bases: TGTGCCAGCAGTTTTGAGGCGGGGGGAAACAGGGGTCATTCACCCCTCCACTTT. Amino acids: CASSFEAGGNRGHSPLHF.

This clonotype was recorded many times. The junction differs from germline at one of its ends, possibly a read error. This sequence joins TRBV24-1 and TRBJ2-2; D remains ambiguous. The CDR3 totals 17 residues. Germline V lookup: CDR1 KGHDR, CDR2 SFDVKD. The CDR3 sequence: CATSGLVDRQNTGELFF. The CDR3, as DNA: TGTGCCACCAGTGGTTTGGTGGACCGGCAGAACACCGGGGAGCTGTTTTTT.

This clonotype was seen only a few times. The rearrangement links TRBV28 to TRBJ2-7, with TRBD2 matching 11 bases. With V trimmed by 6 bases and J by 4 bases, 5 bases remained unmatched. This CDR3 is built from 14 residues. CDR1 is MDHEN and CDR2 is SYDVKM in the germline V gene. This chain's CDR3 is CASSPGTSGYEQYF. The CDR3 coding sequence is TGTGCCAGCAGCCCGGGGACTAGCGGATACGAGCAGTACTTC.

Regarding this clonotype: A read error may explain this, as a much larger clone is one base away. The CDR3 DNA follows: TGTACCAGCAGCCCTTGGACAGCAGATACGCAGTATTTT. Protein: CTSSPWTADTQYF. V gene TRBV14 combines with J gene TRBJ2-3, with D maybe TRBD1 (6 bases). Germline assignment: CDR1 SGHDN and CDR2 FVKESK. The CDR3 has 13 residues.

This chain connects TRBV12-3 or TRBV12-4 to TRBJ2-7, with 9 bases matching TRBD2. Trimming at V came to 2 bases and at J to 6 bases, leaving 8 bases not matched to a gene. The CDR3 totals 15 residues. CDR3 sequence: CASSLRREGRSEQYF. The CDR3 DNA follows: TGTGCCAGCAGTTTACGGCGGGAGGGTAGGAGCGAGCAGTACTTC.

This clonotype was recorded a few times. This CDR3 reads CSAAETRGARDIQYF. The CDR3 DNA reads TGCAGTGCGGCCGAGACTCGAGGGGCTAGGGACATTCAGTACTTC. The chain carries TRBV20-1 and TRBJ2-4; D may match TRBD1 or TRBD2 (5 bases each). Deletions cut 6 bases from V and 8 bases from J, with 23 bases between. Germline V CDR1 and CDR2: DFQATT, SNEGSKA (reference sequence). The CDR3 sequence is 15 residues long.

This clonotype was seen ten or more times. The chain recombines TRBV10-3 with TRBJ2-7, with D uncertain. The CDR3 contains 13 residues. V lost 5 bases, J lost 0 bases, and 8 bases lay in between. Germline CDR1 is ENHRY and CDR2 is SYGVKD. CDR3 coding DNA: TGTGCCATCAGTAACACCTCCTCCTACGAGCAGTACTTC. Translation: CAISNTSSYEQYF.

This rearrangement joins TRBV5-1 to TRBJ2-3; 12 nucleotides line up with TRBD2. Looked up from germline, CDR1 is SGHRS and CDR2 is YFSETQ. V gave up 3 bases and J gave up 2 bases; unmatched junction bases: 4. The CDR3 runs to 16 residues. In DNA form, the CDR3 reads TGCGCCAGCAGCTCCCTAGCGGGGGGGAACACAGATACGCAGTATTTT. Protein sequence: CASSSLAGGNTDTQYF. Combining the CDR3 with reference TRBV5-1 and TRBJ2-3 gives the whole variable domain KAGVTQTPRYLIKTRGQQVTLSCSPISGHRSVSWYQQTPGQGLQFLFEYFSETQRNKGNFPGRFSGRQFSNSRSEMNVSTLELGDSALYLCASSSLAGGNTDTQYFGPGTRLTVL.

V and J are TRBV6-2 or TRBV6-3 and TRBJ2-7; the match to TRBD2 covers 8 bases. The CDR3 has 13 amino acids. From germline, CDR1 is MNHEY and CDR2 SVGEGT. Trimming at V came to 4 bases and at J to 3 bases, leaving 2 bases not matched to a gene. The CDR3 DNA reads TGTGCCAGCAGTTTAGCGGGGTACTACGAGCAGTACTTC. It specifies CASSLAGYYEQYF.

V usage is TRBV20-1 and J usage is TRBJ2-1; 10 bases map to TRBD2. Germline CDR1 is DFQATT and CDR2 is SNEGSKA (reference sequence). V lost 2 bases and J lost 10; bases outside the gene matches: 11. The CDR3 runs 15 residues. CDR3 DNA sequence: TGCAGTGCTAGACCAGGACTAGCGGTTCTAGGGGAGCAGTTCTTC. Translating gives CSARPGLAVLGEQFF.

This clonotype was counted a single time. The rearrangement uses TRBV10-1 and TRBJ1-1; tentative D call: TRBD1 (6 bases). CDR1 is WNHNN and CDR2 is SYGVQD in the germline V gene (reference sequence). CDR3 size: 15 residues. V lost 4 bases and J 1 base, leaving 13 bases between the germline ends. CDR3 in amino acids: CASSVGDNGNTEAFF. As DNA, the CDR3 is TGCGCCAGCAGTGTAGGGGACAACGGGAACACTGAAGCTTTCTTT.

This clonotype was seen at least ten times. This sequence joins TRBV7-2 and TRBJ2-1, with D maybe TRBD1 (6 bases). V lost 1 base to trimming and J lost 5 bases, with 9 bases between them. Germline loops: CDR1 SGHTA, CDR2 FQGNSA. CDR3 length equals 14 residues. In nucleotides, the CDR3 is TGTGCCAGCAGCTTAGACAGGGTAAACAATGAGCAGTTCTTC. Its translation is CASSLDRVNNEQFF.

At least ten counts were recorded for this clonotype. The CDR3 DNA sequence: TGTGCCAGCGGGGACAGGGCGGACACCGGGGAGCTGTTTTTT. Translation: CASGDRADTGELFF. This chain links TRBV6-2 or TRBV6-3 with TRBJ2-2; 9 bases are a match to TRBD1. V lost 8 bases and J lost 3; bases outside the gene matches: 4. From germline, CDR1 is MNHEY and CDR2 SVGEGT. The CDR3 is 14 residues long.

This clonotype has at least ten counts. Written as DNA, the CDR3 is TGTGCCAGTAGGCCAGGAGGGGACACCGGGGAGCTGTTTTTT. Protein: CASRPGGDTGELFF. This chain uses TRBV9 with TRBJ2-2, with D perhaps TRBD2 (6 bases). This CDR3 region has 14 residues. Germline lookup yields CDR1 SGDLS and CDR2 YYNGEE. Between the trimmed V and J ends, which lost 8 bases and 3 bases, there was a span of 14 bases.

This clonotype came up a few times. The V gene is TRBV20-1, the J gene TRBJ2-2, with 7 bases that match TRBD1. The V and J ends lost 3 bases and 0 bases, in that order; junction bases with no gene match: 1. Germline V gene data show CDR1 as DFQATT and CDR2 as SNEGSKA (reference sequence). This CDR3 region has 14 residues. CDR3 DNA: TGCAGTGCTAGGCAGGGGGCGAACACCGGGGAGCTGTTTTTT. As protein: CSARQGANTGELFF.

This clonotype has a count of ten or more. The chain links TRBV7-9 to TRBJ1-2; unclear D gene. The V gene lost 3 bases and the J gene lost 8 bases, with 19 bases spanning the gap. CDR1 SEHNR and CDR2 FQNEAQ come from the germline V gene (reference sequence). This CDR3 has 15 amino acids. CDR3 sequence reads: CASSLLLRLESGYTF. The CDR3 bases are TGTGCCAGCAGCTTGCTCCTTCGTCTGGAGTCGGGCTACACCTTC.

The chain recombines TRBV20-1 with TRBJ2-7; 9 bases align to TRBD1. This CDR3 is built from 15 residues. Looked up from germline, CDR1 is DFQATT and CDR2 is SNEGSKA (reference sequence). With 1 base clipped from V and 5 bases from J, the junction kept 9 bases outside the gene matches. In DNA form, the CDR3 reads TGCAGTGCTAGAGCCCCGGGACAGGGCTTGCACGAGCAGTACTTC. It encodes CSARAPGQGLHEQYF.

This clonotype occurred many times. The chain links TRBV11-2 to TRBJ2-3; 14 bases fit TRBD2. J was trimmed by 6 bases and V by 5 bases; bases with no gene match: 13. CDR3 length: 18 amino acids. Germline V CDR1 and CDR2: SGHAT, FQNNGV. DNA of the CDR3: TGTGCCAGCAGCCTCAAACAGGGACTAGCGGGAGTGAGCGATACGCAGTATTTT. It encodes CASSLKQGLAGVSDTQYF. The full variable domain, rest sourced from reference TRBV11-2 and TRBJ2-3, is EAGVAQSPRYKIIEKRQSVAFWCNPISGHATLYWYQQILGQGPKLLIQFQNNGVVDDSQLPKDRFSAERLKGVDSTLKIQPAKLEDSAVYLCASSLKQGLAGVSDTQYFGPGTRLTVL.

The table lists this clonotype with a few counts. This rearrangement joins TRBV7-8 to TRBJ1-1; tentatively, D is TRBD1 (6 bases). This CDR3 contains 16 residues. Germline V gene sequence: CDR1 SGHVS, CDR2 FQNEAQ. The V and J ends lost 3 bases and 3 bases respectively, with 17 bases between them. The CDR3 loop is CASSFSGTPVYTEAFF. CDR3 DNA: TGTGCCAGCAGCTTTTCCGGGACACCGGTGTACACTGAAGCTTTCTTT.

This clonotype was seen repeatedly, ten times or more. The chain employs TRBV7-2 and TRBJ2-7; TRBD2 is a possible D gene (6 bases). CDR1 is SGHTA and CDR2 is FQGNSA in the germline V gene. The V gene lost 2 bases and the J gene lost 5 bases, with 13 bases spanning the gap. This CDR3 region has 14 residues. Here the CDR3 DNA reads TGTGCCAGCAGCTTAAGACCGGGGGTTGACGAGCAGTACTTC. It translates to CASSLRPGVDEQYF.

This clonotype appeared a few times. The chain has TRBV19 and TRBJ2-1; 14 bases line up with TRBD2. The CDR3 is made up of 19 amino acids. With 6 bases clipped from V and 8 bases from J, the junction kept 18 bases outside the gene matches. Germline V CDR1 and CDR2: LNHDA, SQIVND (reference sequence). CDR3 DNA: TGTGCCAGTAGCCCCATCGGGACTAGCGGGAGTAGGGGGCTGGATGAGCAGTTCTTC. It specifies CASSPIGTSGSRGLDEQFF.

Many counts were recorded for this clonotype. V is TRBV5-6 and J is TRBJ2-3; D not resolved. V lost 0 bases and J lost 3, with 2 bases in between. Per the germline V gene, CDR1 is SGHDT and CDR2 is YYEEEE. CDR3 length: 12 residues. DNA of the CDR3: TGTGCCAGCAGCTTGGAAACAGATACGCAGTATTTT. Protein sequence: CASSLETDTQYF.

This clonotype was recorded at least ten times. The rearrangement uses TRBV20-1 and TRBJ2-7, with D maybe TRBD1 (5 bases). The CDR3 runs 12 residues. Germline V gives CDR1 DFQATT, CDR2 SNEGSKA (reference sequence). V shed 0 bases and J shed 5 bases, with 8 bases lying between them. The CDR3 region has the DNA TGCAGTGCTAGAGATCAAGGGGACGAGCAGTACTTC. This encodes CSARDQGDEQYF.